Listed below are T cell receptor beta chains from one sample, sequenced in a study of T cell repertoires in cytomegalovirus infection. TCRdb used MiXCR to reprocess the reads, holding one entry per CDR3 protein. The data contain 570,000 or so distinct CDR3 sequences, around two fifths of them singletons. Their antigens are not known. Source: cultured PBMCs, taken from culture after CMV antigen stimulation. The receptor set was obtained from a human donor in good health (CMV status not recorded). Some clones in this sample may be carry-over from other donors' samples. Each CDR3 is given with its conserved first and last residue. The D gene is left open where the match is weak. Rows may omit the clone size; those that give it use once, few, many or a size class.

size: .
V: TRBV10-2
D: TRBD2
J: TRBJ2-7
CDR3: CASSGQGGSEQYF
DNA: TGCGCCAGCAGTGGGCAGGGAGGGAGCGAGCAGTACTTC

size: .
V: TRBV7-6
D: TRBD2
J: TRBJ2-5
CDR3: CASSPAGTRWLAGVETQYF
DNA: TGTGCCAGCAGTCCTGCCGGGACGAGGTGGCTAGCGGGGGTTGAGACCCAGTACTTC

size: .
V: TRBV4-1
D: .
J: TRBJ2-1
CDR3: CASSQGGTPSTSYNEQFF
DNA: TGCGCCAGCAGCCAAGGTGGGACACCCTCTACCTCCTACAATGAGCAGTTCTTC

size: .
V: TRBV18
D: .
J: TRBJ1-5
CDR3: CASSPRAAQPQHF
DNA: TGTGCCAGCTCACCCAGGGCGGCTCAGCCCCAGCATTTT

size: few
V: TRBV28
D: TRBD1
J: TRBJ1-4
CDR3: CASSRGGQGNEKLFF
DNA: TGTGCCAGCAGTAGGGGCGGACAGGGGAATGAAAAACTGTTTTTT

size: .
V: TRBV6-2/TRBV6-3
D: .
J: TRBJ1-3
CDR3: CASTSGFGADTIYF
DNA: TGTGCCAGCACTAGCGGTTTCGGAGCGGACACCATATATTTT

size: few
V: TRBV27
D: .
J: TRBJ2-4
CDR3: CASSIQAKNIQYF
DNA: TGTGCCAGCAGTATCCAGGCCAAAAACATTCAGTACTTC

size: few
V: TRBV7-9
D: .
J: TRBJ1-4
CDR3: CASSFATAPGEKLFF
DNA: TGTGCCAGCAGCTTCGCGACAGCCCCGGGGGAAAAACTGTTTTTT

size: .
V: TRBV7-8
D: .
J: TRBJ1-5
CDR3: CASSPAGGGQPQHF
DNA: TGTGCCAGCAGCCCGGCGGGGGGAGGACAGCCCCAGCATTTT

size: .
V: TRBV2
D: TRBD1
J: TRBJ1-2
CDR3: CASSERWDSRGYTF
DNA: TGTGCCAGCAGTGAAAGGTGGGACAGCCGAGGCTACACCTTC

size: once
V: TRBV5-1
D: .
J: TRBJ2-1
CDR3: CASSLVRESNEQFF
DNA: TGCGCCAGCAGCTTGGTCCGGGAGTCCAATGAGCAGTTCTTC

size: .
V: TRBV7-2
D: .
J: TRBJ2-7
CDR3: CASSPTDYYEQYF
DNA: TGTGCCAGCAGCCCAACGGACTACTACGAGCAGTACTTC

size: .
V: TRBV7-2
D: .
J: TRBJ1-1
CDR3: CASSLEGRYTEAFF
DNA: TGTGCCAGCAGCTTAGAGGGGCGGTACACTGAAGCTTTCTTT

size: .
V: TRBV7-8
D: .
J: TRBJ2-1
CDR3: CASSLDSHEQFF
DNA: TGTGCCAGCAGCTTGGACTCCCATGAGCAGTTCTTC

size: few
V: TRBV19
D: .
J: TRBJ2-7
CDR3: CASSKQGSEQYF
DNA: TGTGCCAGTAGTAAACAGGGTAGCGAGCAGTACTTC

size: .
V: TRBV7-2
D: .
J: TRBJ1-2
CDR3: CASSLDRGLSGGYTF
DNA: TGTGCCAGCAGCTTAGATCGGGGGCTTTCGGGTGGCTACACCTTC

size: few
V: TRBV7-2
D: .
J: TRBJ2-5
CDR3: CASSHKETQYF
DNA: TGTGCCAGCAGCCACAAAGAGACCCAGTACTTC

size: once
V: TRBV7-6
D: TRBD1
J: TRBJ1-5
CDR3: CASSLGGTDSNQPQHF
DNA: TGTGCCAGCAGCTTAGGAGGGACAGATAGCAATCAGCCCCAGCATTTT

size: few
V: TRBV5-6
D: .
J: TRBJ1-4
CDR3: CASSSVDRDEKLFF
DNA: TGTGCCAGCAGCTCGGTGGACCGGGATGAAAAACTGTTTTTT

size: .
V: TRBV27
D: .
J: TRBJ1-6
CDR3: CASSLGMGNSPLHF
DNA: TGTGCCAGCAGTTTGGGCATGGGGAATTCACCCCTCCACTTT

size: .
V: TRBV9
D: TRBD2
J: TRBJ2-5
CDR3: CASSVGGGGETQYF
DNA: TGTGCCAGCAGCGTAGGTGGGGGGGGAGAGACCCAGTACTTC

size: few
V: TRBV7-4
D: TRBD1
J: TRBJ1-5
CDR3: CASSLGRPGGRNQPQHF
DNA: TGTGCCAGCAGCTTGGGCCGGCCAGGGGGACGCAATCAGCCCCAGCATTTT

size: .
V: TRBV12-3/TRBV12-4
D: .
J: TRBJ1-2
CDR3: CATLRRDGYTF
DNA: TGTGCCACCCTCCGCCGGGATGGCTACACCTTC

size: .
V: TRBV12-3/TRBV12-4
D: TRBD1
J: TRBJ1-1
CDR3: CASSFQGAQFEAFF
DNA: TGTGCCAGCAGTTTCCAGGGGGCTCAGTTTGAAGCTTTCTTT

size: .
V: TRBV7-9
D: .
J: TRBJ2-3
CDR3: CASHSGGLDTQYF
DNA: TGTGCCAGCCATTCCGGGGGGCTGGATACGCAGTATTTT

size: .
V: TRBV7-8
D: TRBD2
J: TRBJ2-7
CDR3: CASSPPAGGPSEQYF
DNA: TGTGCCAGCAGCCCCCCCGCGGGAGGGCCTAGCGAGCAGTACTTC

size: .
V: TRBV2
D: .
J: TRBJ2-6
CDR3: CASLSENSGANVLTF
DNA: TGTGCCAGCTTATCCGAAAACTCTGGGGCCAACGTCCTGACTTTC

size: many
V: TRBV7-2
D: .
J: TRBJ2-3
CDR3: CASSLGWGTDTQYF
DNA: TGTGCCAGCAGCTTAGGCTGGGGGACAGATACGCAGTATTTT

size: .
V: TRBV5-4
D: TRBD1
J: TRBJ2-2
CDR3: CASSRDRDTGELFF
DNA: TGTGCCAGCAGCCGGGACAGGGACACCGGGGAGCTGTTTTTT

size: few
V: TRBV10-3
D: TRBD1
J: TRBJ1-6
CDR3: CAVGGQENSPLHF
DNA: TGTGCCGTTGGGGGACAGGAAAATTCACCCCTCCACTTT

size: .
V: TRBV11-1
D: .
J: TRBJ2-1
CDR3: CASSLSTAGAYNEQFF
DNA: TGTGCCAGCAGCTTATCGACGGCAGGGGCGTACAATGAGCAGTTCTTC

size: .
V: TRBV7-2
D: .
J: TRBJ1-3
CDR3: CASSLVTRVLSGNTIYF
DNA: TGTGCCAGCAGCTTAGTAACGAGGGTGCTCTCTGGAAACACCATATATTTT

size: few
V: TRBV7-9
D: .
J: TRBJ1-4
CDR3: CASSIKNEKLFF
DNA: TGTGCCAGCAGCATCAAAAATGAAAAACTGTTTTTT

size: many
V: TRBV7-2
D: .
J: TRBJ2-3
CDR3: CASSLGGPYTDTQYF
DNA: TGTGCCAGCAGCTTAGGTGGGCCCTACACAGATACGCAGTATTTT

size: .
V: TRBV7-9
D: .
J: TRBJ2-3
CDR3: CASTDFSGDTQYF
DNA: TGTGCCAGCACCGACTTTTCGGGAGATACGCAGTATTTT

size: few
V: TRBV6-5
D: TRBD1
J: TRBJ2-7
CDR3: CASTRPGQGAYEQYF
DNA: TGTGCCAGCACTAGACCGGGACAGGGGGCCTACGAGCAGTACTTC

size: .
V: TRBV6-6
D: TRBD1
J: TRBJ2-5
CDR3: CANGQGREETQYF
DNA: TGTGCCAACGGACAGGGTAGGGAGGAGACCCAGTACTTC

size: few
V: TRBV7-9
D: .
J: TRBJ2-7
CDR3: CASSPSDSGWYEQYF
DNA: TGTGCCAGCAGCCCCTCGGACAGCGGGTGGTACGAGCAGTACTTC

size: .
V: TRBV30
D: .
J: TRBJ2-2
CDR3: CAWSGFTRSGELFF
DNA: TGTGCCTGGAGTGGGTTTACGAGGTCCGGGGAGCTGTTTTTT

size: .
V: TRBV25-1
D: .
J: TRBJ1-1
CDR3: CASSDWGDTEAFF
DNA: TGTGCCAGCAGTGATTGGGGGGACACTGAAGCTTTCTTT

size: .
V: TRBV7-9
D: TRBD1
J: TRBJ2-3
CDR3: CASTSGTEKQYF
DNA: TGTGCCAGCACATCCGGGACAGAAAAGCAGTATTTT

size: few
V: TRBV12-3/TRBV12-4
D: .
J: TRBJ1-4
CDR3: CASSLAGEVLAEKLFF
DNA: TGTGCCAGCAGTTTAGCGGGAGAAGTGCTTGCAGAAAAACTGTTTTTT

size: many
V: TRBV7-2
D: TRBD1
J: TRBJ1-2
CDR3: CASSLGQGPGGYGYTF
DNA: TGTGCCAGCAGCCTCGGACAGGGACCCGGTGGCTATGGCTACACCTTC

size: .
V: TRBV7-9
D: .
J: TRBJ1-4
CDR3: CASSLRRDNEKLFF
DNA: TGTGCCAGCAGCTTAAGACGGGATAATGAAAAACTGTTTTTT

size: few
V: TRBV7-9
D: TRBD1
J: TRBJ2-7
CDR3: CASSKGDRVPYEQYF
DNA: TGTGCCAGCAGCAAAGGGGACAGAGTGCCCTACGAGCAGTACTTC

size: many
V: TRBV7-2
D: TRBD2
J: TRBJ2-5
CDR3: CASSFKTSGSAYQETQYF
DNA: TGTGCCAGCAGCTTTAAAACTAGCGGGTCGGCCTACCAAGAGACCCAGTACTTC

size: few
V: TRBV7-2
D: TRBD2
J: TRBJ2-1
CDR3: CASSSPRRAGGRGASYNEQFF
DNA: TGTGCCAGCAGCTCGCCCCGTAGAGCGGGAGGGCGGGGGGCCTCATACAATGAGCAGTTCTTC

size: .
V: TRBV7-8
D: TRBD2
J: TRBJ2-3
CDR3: CASSRLLAGSTDTQYF
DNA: TGTGCCAGCAGCAGATTACTAGCGGGTAGCACAGATACGCAGTATTTT

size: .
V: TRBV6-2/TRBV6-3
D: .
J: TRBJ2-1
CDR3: CASSYMTVGEQFF
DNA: TGTGCCAGCAGTTACATGACTGTTGGGGAGCAGTTCTTC

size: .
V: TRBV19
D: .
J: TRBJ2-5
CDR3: CASNTAGQETQYF
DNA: TGTGCCAGTAACACTGCGGGGCAAGAGACCCAGTACTTC

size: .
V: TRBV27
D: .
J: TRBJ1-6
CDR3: CASRSRPFAEASPLHF
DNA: TGTGCCAGCAGAAGTCGGCCCTTTGCCGAGGCTTCACCCCTCCACTTT

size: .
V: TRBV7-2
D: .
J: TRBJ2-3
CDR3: CASSLSGGGSADTQYF
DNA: TGTGCCAGCAGCCTCTCGGGGGGCGGGAGTGCAGATACGCAGTATTTT

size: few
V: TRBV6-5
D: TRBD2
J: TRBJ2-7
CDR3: CASGSAGSSYEQYF
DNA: TGTGCCAGCGGGTCAGCGGGAAGCTCCTACGAGCAGTACTTC

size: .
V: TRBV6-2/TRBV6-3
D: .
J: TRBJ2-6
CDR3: CASQGTTVSGANVLTF
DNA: TGTGCCAGCCAGGGGACCACAGTCTCTGGGGCCAACGTCCTGACTTTC